This record looks at one TCR beta chain sequence and its context. Its specificity is not known. These data come from a study of radiotherapy plus CTLA-4 blockade in lung cancer. Regarding the study as a whole: Following radiotherapy plus ipilimumab, tumor-derived TCR clones expanded in the blood. According to reports, early shifts in blood T cell clones, alongside interferon-beta, forecast response most accurately.

Germline assignment: CDR1 MGHDK and CDR2 SYGVNS. The trim removed 5 bases at V and 6 bases at J, leaving 7 bases unmatched. The CDR3 covers 13 residues. Measured with immunoSEQ multiplex PCR; TCRdb has only the in-frame clones, and not every one. Among approximately 80,000 clones listed, roughly 74% were seen once. Sequenced material: peripheral blood, taken from a patient treated with radiotherapy plus ipilimumab. The clonotype originates from a human donor with non-small cell lung cancer whose response to radiotherapy plus ipilimumab could not be evaluated. The chain is built from TRBV25-1 and TRBJ2-7; 7 bases line up with TRBD1. The DNA of the CDR3 is TGTGCCAGCAGTTTACAGGGGTGGGCCGAGCAGTACTTC. Its translation is CASSLQGWAEQYF.